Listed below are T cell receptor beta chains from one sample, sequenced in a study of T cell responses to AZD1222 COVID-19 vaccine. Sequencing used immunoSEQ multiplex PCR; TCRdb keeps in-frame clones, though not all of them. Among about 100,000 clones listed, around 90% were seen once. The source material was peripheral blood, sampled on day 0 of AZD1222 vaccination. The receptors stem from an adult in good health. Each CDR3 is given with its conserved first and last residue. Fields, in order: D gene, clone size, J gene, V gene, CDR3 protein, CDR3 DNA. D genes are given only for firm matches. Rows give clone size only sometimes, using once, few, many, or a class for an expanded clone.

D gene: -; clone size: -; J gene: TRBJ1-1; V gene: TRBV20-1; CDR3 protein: CSARAVGAFF; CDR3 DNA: TGCAGTGCTAGAGCGGTGGGGGCTTTCTTT
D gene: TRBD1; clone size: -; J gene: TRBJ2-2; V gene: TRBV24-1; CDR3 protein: CATSDFAGTGGGIHTGELFF; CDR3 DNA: TGTGCCACCAGTGATTTCGCCGGGACAGGGGGCGGTATCCACACCGGGGAGCTGTTTTTT
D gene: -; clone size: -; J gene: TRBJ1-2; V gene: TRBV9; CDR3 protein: CASSAREGSYGYTF; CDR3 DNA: TGTGCCAGCAGCGCCAGGGAGGGCAGCTATGGCTACACCTTC
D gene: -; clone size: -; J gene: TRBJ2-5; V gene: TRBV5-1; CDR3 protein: CASSSAGSEGETQYF; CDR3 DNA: TGCGCCAGCAGCAGCGCGGGATCCGAGGGTGAGACCCAGTACTTC
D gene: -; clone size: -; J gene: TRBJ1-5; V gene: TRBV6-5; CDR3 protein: CASSQQGGQPQHF; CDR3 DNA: TGTGCCAGCAGCCAACAGGGTGGACAGCCCCAGCATTTT
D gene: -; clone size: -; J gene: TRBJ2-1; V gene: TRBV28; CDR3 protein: CAILGWGNNEQFF; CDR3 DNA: TGTGCCATCCTGGGGTGGGGGAACAATGAGCAGTTCTTC
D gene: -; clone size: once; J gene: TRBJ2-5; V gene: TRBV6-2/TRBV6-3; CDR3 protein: CASSSGEGTETQYF; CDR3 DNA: TGTGCCAGCAGTTCGGGCGAGGGAACGGAGACCCAGTACTTC
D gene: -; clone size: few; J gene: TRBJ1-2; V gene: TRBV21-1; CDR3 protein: CASMEEACGYTF; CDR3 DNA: TGTGCCAGCATGGAGGAAGCTTGTGGCTACACCTTC
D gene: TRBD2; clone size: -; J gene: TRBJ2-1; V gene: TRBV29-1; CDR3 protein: CSVAPGLAAEQFF; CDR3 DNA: TGCAGCGTTGCACCGGGACTAGCGGCTGAGCAGTTCTTC
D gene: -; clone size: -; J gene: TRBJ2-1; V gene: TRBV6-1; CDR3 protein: CASSESLPYRYYNEQFF; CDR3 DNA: TGTGCCAGCAGTGAATCATTGCCTTACCGATACTACAATGAGCAGTTCTTC
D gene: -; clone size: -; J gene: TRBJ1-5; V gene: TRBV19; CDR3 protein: CASTRNPTANNQPQHF; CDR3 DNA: TGTGCCAGTACACGGAACCCGACAGCCAACAATCAGCCCCAGCATTTT
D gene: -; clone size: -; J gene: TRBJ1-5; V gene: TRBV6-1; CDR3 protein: CASSESWRGNRNQPQHF; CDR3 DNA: TGTGCCAGCAGTGAAAGTTGGAGGGGGAATCGCAATCAGCCCCAGCATTTT
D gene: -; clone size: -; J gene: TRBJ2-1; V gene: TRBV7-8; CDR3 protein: CASSAPGSNRYEQFF; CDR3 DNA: TGTGCCAGCAGCGCTCCGGGCTCTAATCGATATGAGCAGTTCTTC
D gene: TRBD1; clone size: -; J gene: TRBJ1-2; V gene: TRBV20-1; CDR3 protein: CSASILRTGENYGYTF; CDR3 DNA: TGCAGTGCTAGTATTCTCCGGACAGGGGAGAACTATGGCTACACCTTC
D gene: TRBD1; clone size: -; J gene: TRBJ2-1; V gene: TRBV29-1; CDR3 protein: CSVPPSDRGLMVSYNEQFF; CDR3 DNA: TGCAGCGTCCCACCGTCCGACAGGGGGCTCATGGTCTCCTACAATGAGCAGTTCTTC
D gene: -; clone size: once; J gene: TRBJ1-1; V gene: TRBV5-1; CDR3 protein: CASKADSNTEAFF; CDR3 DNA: TGCGCCAGCAAGGCAGACTCGAACACTGAAGCTTTCTTT